This entry lists 17 T cell receptor beta chains sequenced from one sample in a study of blood T cell repertoires in COVID-19. The table came from immunoSEQ multiplex PCR; TCRdb's copy has only in-frame clones and leaves some out. The top ten clones hold approximately 7.4% of a sample with fewer than 250,000 clones, approximately 83% of them seen once. The sample comprised peripheral blood. These receptors came from a woman aged 45-65 years with acute or convalescent COVID-19.

The J gene is TRBJ1-5, the V gene TRBV21-1. TRBV21-1 is termed a pseudogene. The CDR3 loop spans 16 amino acids. Written as DNA, the CDR3 is TGTGCCAGCAGCAACGGGGGGCCTTCGCTGGATCAGCCCCAGCATTTT. This translates into CASSNGGPSLDQPQHF.

In the case of this clone: The sample holds other DNA sequences that translate to the same CDR3. The CDR3 reads CASSSSTGELFF. CDR3 nucleotide sequence: TGTGCCAGCAGCTCTAGCACCGGGGAGCTGTTTTTT. This sequence joins TRBV7-3 and TRBJ2-2; D call uncertain. Looked up from germline, CDR1 is SGHTA and CDR2 is FQGTGA. This CDR3 has 12 residues. Trimming left V 4 bases short and J 4 bases short, with 4 bases between.

As DNA, the CDR3 is TGTGCCAGCAGCTTAGGTTTACATCGGGGACAGAGCCTGAACACTGAAGCTTTCTTT. Residues: CASSLGLHRGQSLNTEAFF. The rearrangement joins TRBV7-2 to TRBJ1-1; 7 nucleotides agree with TRBD1. With V trimmed by 1 base and J by 0 bases, 14 bases remained unmatched. The CDR3 is 19 residues long. Germline lookup yields CDR1 SGHTA and CDR2 FQGNSA.

The CDR3 bases are TGCGCCAGCAGTGAAGAAGGGGCGGACCGATACAATGAGCAGTTCTTC. This sequence encodes CASSEEGADRYNEQFF. The V gene is TRBV4-1, the J gene TRBJ2-1; the D gene is possibly TRBD1 (5 bases). Per the germline V gene, CDR1 is MGHRA and CDR2 is YSYEKL. This CDR3 is 16 amino acids long. V was trimmed by 6 bases and J by 4 bases, leaving 19 bases between them.

The V call is TRBV6-1, the J call TRBJ2-2, with no clear D. Trimming removed 3 bases from V and 0 bases from J, with 11 bases in between. The V gene's germline CDR1 is MNHNS and CDR2 SASEGT. The CDR3 covers 16 residues. DNA of the CDR3: TGTGCCAGCAGTGAGAGGATAGGCGCGAACACCGGGGAGCTGTTTTTT. Translated: CASSERIGANTGELFF.

V and J are TRBV19 and TRBJ2-3, with D possibly TRBD2 on 6 matching bases. The germline V gene has CDR1 LNHDA and CDR2 SQIVND (reference sequence). The V end was cut by 7 bases, the J end by 2 bases, with 16 bases between. The CDR3 runs 15 residues. In nucleotides, the CDR3 is TGTGCCAGTACCCTCCTAGAGCGGGCCACAGATACGCAGTATTTT. Protein product: CASTLLERATDTQYF. Looking up the rest from reference TRBV19 and TRBJ2-3 gives the full variable domain: DGGITQSPKYLFRKEGQNVTLSCEQNLNHDAMYWYRQDPGQGLRLIYYSQIVNDFQKGDIAEGYSVSREKKESFPLTVTSAQKNPTAFYLCASTLLERATDTQYFGPGTRLTVL.

This chain joins TRBV3-1 (or the pseudogene TRBV3-2) and TRBJ2-5; TRBD2 aligns across 10 bases. The germline gives CDR1 LGHDT, CDR2 YNNKEL (reference sequence). V lost 4 bases, J lost 4 bases, and 9 bases stayed unmatched. This CDR3 contains 16 residues. The CDR3 protein is CASSLSGGGLLETQYF. In DNA, the CDR3 is TGTGCCAGCAGCCTCAGCGGGGGGGGGCTTTTAGAGACCCAGTACTTC.

V and J are TRBV28 and TRBJ1-2; D is perhaps TRBD1 (5 bases). CDR3 length: 15 amino acids. V was clipped by 6 bases and J by 8 bases, with 22 bases between them. Looked up from germline, CDR1 is MDHEN and CDR2 is SYDVKM. The CDR3 DNA follows: TGTGCCAGCAGCCAAGCAGGGCAGACATTTTGGGGCTACACCTTC. Its translation: CASSQAGQTFWGYTF.

CDR3 nucleotides: TGTGCCAGCAGTCTCTGGACAGGAGGGACTGAAGCTTTCTTT. Residues: CASSLWTGGTEAFF. The V and J genes are TRBV27 and TRBJ1-1, with TRBD1 matching 7 bases. In germline, CDR1 is MNHEY, CDR2 SMNVEV (reference sequence). The CDR3 has 14 residues. The V and J ends lost 5 bases and 5 bases, in that order; junction bases with no gene match: 8.

V gene TRBV27 combines with J gene TRBJ1-3; D not certain. V was clipped by 6 bases and J by 4 bases, with 16 bases between them. The CDR3 is 15 amino acids. Looked up from germline, CDR1 is MNHEY and CDR2 is SMNVEV (reference sequence). CDR3 bases: TGTGCCAGCAGGGAGGGTCCGGGGATGGGAAACACCATATATTTT. This encodes CASREGPGMGNTIYF.

This sequence joins TRBV25-1 and TRBJ2-7; 9 nucleotides align to TRBD2. J gave up 5 bases and V 9 bases, and 8 bases lay outside the gene matches. Germline CDR1 is MGHDK and CDR2 is SYGVNS. The CDR3 length is 13 residues. The CDR3 sequence is CASRRAGGHEQYF. DNA of the CDR3: TGTGCCAGTAGACGAGCGGGAGGTCACGAGCAGTACTTC.

V and J are TRBV6-1 and TRBJ2-5; 9 nucleotides align to TRBD1. The J segment lost 3 bases and the V segment lost 0 bases, leaving 5 bases of the junction unmatched. The CDR3 has 16 residues. The germline CDR1 and CDR2 sequences are MNHNS and SASEGT. The CDR3 coding sequence is TGTGCCAGCAGTGAAGCGCTTTGGACAGGGGAAGAGACCCAGTACTTC. Translated, it gives CASSEALWTGEETQYF.

This chain connects TRBV9 to TRBJ2-5, with 7 bases fitting TRBD2. J gave up 4 bases and V 4 bases, and 16 bases lay outside the gene matches. The CDR3 loop spans 17 amino acids. Germline V gives CDR1 SGDLS, CDR2 YYNGEE. CDR3 region: CASSSPPETWEGETQYF. CDR3 nucleotide sequence: TGTGCCAGCAGCTCCCCCCCGGAAACTTGGGAGGGAGAGACCCAGTACTTC.

The chain links TRBV19 to TRBJ2-2; D possibly corresponds to TRBD2 (6 bases). Germline assignment: CDR1 LNHDA and CDR2 SQIVND (reference sequence). The CDR3 contains 14 residues. Trimming took 3 bases from V and 8 from J, leaving 13 bases between them. CDR3 sequence (DNA): TGTGCCAGTAGTATGGTCGGAGGGGAAGGGGAGCTGTTTTTT. Amino acid sequence: CASSMVGGEGELFF. Full variable domain (remainder filled in from reference TRBV19 and TRBJ2-2): DGGITQSPKYLFRKEGQNVTLSCEQNLNHDAMYWYRQDPGQGLRLIYYSQIVNDFQKGDIAEGYSVSREKKESFPLTVTSAQKNPTAFYLCASSMVGGEGELFFGEGSRLTVL.

The gene calls are TRBV4-2 and TRBJ1-4; unclear D gene. CDR1 and CDR2 (germline): LGHNA, YNFKEQ. The length of the CDR3 is 15 residues. Trimming removed 0 bases from V and 7 bases from J, with 12 bases in between. DNA for the CDR3: TGTGCCAGCAGCCAAGAAACGGTGTTGCGTGAAAAACTGTTTTTT. Translating gives CASSQETVLREKLFF.

Turning to this clone: At one end the junction does not follow the germline gene, possibly because of a read error. The genes are TRBV19 and TRBJ2-7; D is uncertain. This CDR3 spans 12 amino acids. From germline, CDR1 is LNHDA and CDR2 SQIVND (reference sequence). CDR3 protein: CASTPGSSEQYF. CDR3 in DNA: TGTGCCAGTACCCCCGGGTCCTCCGAGCAGTACTTC.

In its sample, this clone was seen a few times. The chain carries TRBV4-1 and TRBJ1-2; 11 bases map to TRBD1. The CDR3 extends over 16 amino acids. The V gene's germline CDR1 is MGHRA and CDR2 YSYEKL. The J segment lost 6 bases and the V segment lost 0 bases, leaving 6 bases of the junction unmatched. CDR3 in DNA: TGCGCCAGCAGCCAAGATGGGACAGGGGGTACAGATGGCTACACCTTC. This gives the protein CASSQDGTGGTDGYTF.